This T cell receptor (beta chain) was obtained from a study of blood T cell repertoires in COVID-19. Study summary: Samples came from the United States, Italy and Spain, spanning acute and convalescent COVID-19. Sources were T cells, B-cell-depleted T cells, or PBMCs; the material itself was cDNA or gDNA.

The study drew participants aged about 18 to 89 years from some 25 US areas. Participants had their cohort set by participant-reported clinical history. The method was immunoSEQ multiplex PCR; TCRdb's version includes in-frame clones alone and lacks a portion of them. The repertoire includes about 130,000 clones, 86% of them detected once, and around 2.3% sits in the top ten. Trimming pared 0 bases from V and 4 bases from J, leaving 7 bases between. Per germline, CDR1 KGHSH and CDR2 LQKENI. This CDR3 is 14 amino acids long. The receptor was derived from a woman aged 45 to 65 who had recovered from COVID-19. What was sequenced was PBMCs or T cells enriched from blood (not recorded which). The gene calls are TRBV18 and TRBJ2-1; D may be TRBD1 (5 bases). The DNA for the CDR3 is TGTGCCAGCTCACCACCGGACACATACAATGAGCAGTTCTTC. It encodes CASSPPDTYNEQFF. Full variable domain (remainder filled in from reference TRBV18 and TRBJ2-1): NAGVMQNPRHLVRRRGQEARLRCSPMKGHSHVYWYRQLPEEGLKFMVYLQKENIIDESGMPKERFSAEFPKEGPSILRIQQVVRGDSAAYFCASSPPDTYNEQFFGPGTRLTVL.